The clone carrying this TCR beta chain was counted a single time. Researchers ran the PCR with 60 Vbeta and 13 Jbeta primers. Profiled with immunoSEQ multiplex PCR; TCRdb holds only in-frame clones, not every one. This sample has 150,000 to 200,000 clones, with 80% to 90% found just once. This specimen belongs to a study of cytomegalovirus exposure and HLA in healthy donors. Trimming shortened V by 1 base and J by 4 bases, and 14 bases separated the two germline ends. The CDR3 spans 16 residues. Germline values: CDR1 SNHLY, CDR2 FYNNEI. Whereas donors were nominally healthy upon sampling, unrecorded immune exposures were probable.

This rearrangement joins TRBV2 to TRBJ1-5; D unresolved. Sample: PBMCs. This receptor was taken from a girl aged 2 to 10 in good health and CMV-seropositive. The CDR3 region is CASSEVGGRVNQPQHF. CDR3 DNA: TGTGCCAGCAGTGAAGTGGGCGGGAGGGTTAATCAGCCCCAGCATTTT.